The entry below describes one TCR beta chain. The entry originates in a study of T cell changes during pregnancy in multiple sclerosis. Some clones are missing from TCRdb's copy, which holds only in-frame ones; the method was immunoSEQ multiplex PCR. This sample carries over 80,000 clones, around 93% of them seen once, and the ten largest clones take 1.2% to 1.5%. Germline V lookup: CDR1 MNHEY, CDR2 SVGAGI. The CDR3 is made up of 15 amino acids. V was clipped by 0 bases and J by 5 bases, with 13 bases between them. The clonotype comes from a female donor in good health, enrolled as a control in a pregnancy study. The rearrangement joins TRBV6-5 to TRBJ1-1; TRBD1 is a possible D gene (6 bases). Sequencing used peripheral blood, obtained in the third trimester of pregnancy. In DNA, the CDR3 is TGTGCCAGCAGTTACTCGGGGGGGCTGGAGACTGAAGCTTTCTTT. Protein: CASSYSGGLETEAFF.